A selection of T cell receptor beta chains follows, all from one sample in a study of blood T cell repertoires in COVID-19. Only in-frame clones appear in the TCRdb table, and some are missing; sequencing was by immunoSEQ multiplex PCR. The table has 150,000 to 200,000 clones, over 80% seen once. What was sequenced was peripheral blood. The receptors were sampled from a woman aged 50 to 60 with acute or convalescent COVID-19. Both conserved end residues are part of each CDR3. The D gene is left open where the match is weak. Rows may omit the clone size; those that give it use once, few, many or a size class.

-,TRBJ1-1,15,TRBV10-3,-,CAISEFRGRNTEAFF,TGTGCCATCAGTGAGTTTCGGGGGAGGAACACTGAAGCTTTCTTT
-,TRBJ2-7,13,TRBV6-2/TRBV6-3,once,CASSDSIPTKQYF,TGTGCCAGCAGCGACAGCATACCTACGAAGCAGTACTTC
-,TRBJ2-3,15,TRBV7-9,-,CASIKDRPIGDTQYF,TGTGCCAGCATCAAAGACAGGCCCATCGGGGATACGCAGTATTTT
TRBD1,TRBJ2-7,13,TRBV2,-,CASWDRVIDEQYF,TGTGCCAGCTGGGACAGGGTGATAGACGAGCAGTACTTC
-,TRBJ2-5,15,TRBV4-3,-,CASSQVWRAQETQYF,TGCGCCAGCAGCCAAGTTTGGAGGGCACAAGAGACCCAGTACTTC
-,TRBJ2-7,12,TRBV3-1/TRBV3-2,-,CASSQDRGIRYF,TGTGCCAGCAGCCAAGATCGGGGGATTAGGTACTTC
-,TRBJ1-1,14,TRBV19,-,CASSGRGGRTEAFF,TGTGCCAGTAGTGGCCGGGGGGGCAGGACTGAAGCTTTCTTT
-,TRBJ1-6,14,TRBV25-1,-,CASSEYNSNSPLHF,TGTGCCAGCAGTGAATATAACAGTAATTCACCCCTCCACTTT
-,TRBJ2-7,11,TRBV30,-,CATQSSYEQYF,TGTGCCACACAGAGCTCCTACGAGCAGTACTTC
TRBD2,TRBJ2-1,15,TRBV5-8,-,CASSLVLAENSEQFF,TGTGCCAGCAGCTTGGTCCTAGCGGAGAACAGTGAGCAGTTCTTC
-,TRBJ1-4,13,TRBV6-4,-,CASSEGVGEKLFF,TGTGCCAGCAGTGAAGGGGTTGGTGAAAAACTGTTTTTT
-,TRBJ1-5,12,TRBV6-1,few,CASSFDTQPQHF,TGTGCCAGCAGCTTTGACACTCAGCCCCAGCATTTT
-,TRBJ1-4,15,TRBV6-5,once,CASSYSRGIGEKLFF,TGTGCCAGCAGTTACTCGCGGGGGATTGGAGAAAAACTGTTTTTT
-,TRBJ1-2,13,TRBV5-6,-,CASTSVGAYGYTF,TGTGCCAGCACCTCTGTGGGGGCCTATGGCTACACCTTC
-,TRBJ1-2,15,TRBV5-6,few,CASSLSWQALYGYTF,TGTGCCAGCAGCTTGAGTTGGCAGGCCCTATATGGCTACACCTTC
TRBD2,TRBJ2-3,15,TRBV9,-,CASSYRGTSPDTQYF,TGTGCCAGCAGCTATCGCGGGACTAGTCCAGATACGCAGTATTTT
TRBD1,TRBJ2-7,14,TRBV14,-,CASRFTGGGHEQYF,TGTGCCAGCAGATTCACAGGGGGCGGGCACGAGCAGTACTTC
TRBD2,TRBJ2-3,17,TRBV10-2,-,CASRRTSGSSADDTQYF,TGCGCCAGCAGGCGGACTAGCGGGAGCAGCGCGGATGATACGCAGTATTTT
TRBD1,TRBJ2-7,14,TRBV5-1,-,CASSLEQGSYEQYF,TGCGCCAGCAGCTTAGAACAGGGGTCCTACGAGCAGTACTTC
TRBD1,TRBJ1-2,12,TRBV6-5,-,CASSPTGNGYTF,TGTGCCAGCAGTCCGACAGGGAATGGCTACACCTTC
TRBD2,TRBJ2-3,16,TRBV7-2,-,CASSLRSASGTDTQYF,TGTGCCAGCAGCTTAAGGTCGGCTAGCGGGACAGATACGCAGTATTTT
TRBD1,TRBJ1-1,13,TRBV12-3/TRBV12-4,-,CASTWTGRTEAFF,TGTGCCAGCACCTGGACAGGGCGGACTGAAGCTTTCTTT
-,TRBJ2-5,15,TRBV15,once,CATSRAGGISETQYF,TGTGCCACCAGCAGAGCGGGTGGTATCTCAGAGACCCAGTACTTC
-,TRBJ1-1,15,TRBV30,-,CAWRVEGSLNTEAFF,TGTGCCTGGAGGGTAGAGGGATCCTTGAACACTGAAGCTTTCTTT
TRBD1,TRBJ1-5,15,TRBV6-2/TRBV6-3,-,CASSYSGGVNQPQHF,TGTGCCAGCAGTTACTCAGGGGGCGTGAATCAGCCCCAGCATTTT
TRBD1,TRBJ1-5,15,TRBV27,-,CASSPFGTGFQPQHF,TGTGCCAGCAGTCCATTCGGGACAGGGTTTCAGCCCCAGCATTTT
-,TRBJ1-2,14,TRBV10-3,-,CAISENQGVGGYTF,TGTGCCATCAGTGAAAATCAGGGTGTCGGCGGCTACACCTTC
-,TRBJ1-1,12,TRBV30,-,CAWTRGSTEAFF,TGTGCTTGGACCCGGGGTAGTACTGAAGCTTTCTTT
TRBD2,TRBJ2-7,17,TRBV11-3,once,CASSLRASGGERNEQYF,TGTGCCAGCAGCTTAAGGGCTAGCGGGGGGGAGCGCAACGAGCAGTACTTC
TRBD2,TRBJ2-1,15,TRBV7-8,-,CASSSQVSGNNEQFF,TGTGCCAGCAGCTCGCAGGTTAGCGGGAACAATGAGCAGTTCTTC
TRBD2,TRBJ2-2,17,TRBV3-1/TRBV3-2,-,CASSKLAGGPYTGELFF,TGTGCCAGCAGCAAACTAGCGGGAGGGCCTTACACCGGGGAGCTGTTTTTT
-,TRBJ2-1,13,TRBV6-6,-,CASSFTGLNEQFF,TGTGCCAGCAGTTTCACAGGGTTGAATGAGCAGTTCTTC
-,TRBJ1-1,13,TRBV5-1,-,CASSPGSNTEAFF,TGCGCCAGCAGTCCCGGGTCGAACACTGAAGCTTTCTTT
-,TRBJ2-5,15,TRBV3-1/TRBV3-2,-,CASSQEAGHQETQYF,TGTGCCAGCAGCCAAGAGGCAGGCCACCAAGAGACCCAGTACTTC
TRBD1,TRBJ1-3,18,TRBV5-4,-,CASSTLAGQGLSGNTIYF,TGTGCCAGCAGCACCTTAGCGGGACAGGGGCTCTCTGGAAACACCATATATTTT
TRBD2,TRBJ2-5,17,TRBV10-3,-,CAIRPFMSGGGQETQYF,TGTGCCATCAGGCCCTTTATGAGCGGGGGGGGTCAAGAGACCCAGTACTTC
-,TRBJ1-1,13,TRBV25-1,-,CASSDAGFTEAFF,TGTGCCAGCAGTGATGCAGGGTTCACTGAAGCTTTCTTT
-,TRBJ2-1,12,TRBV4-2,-,CASSANSGEQFF,TGTGCCAGCAGCGCCAATAGCGGTGAGCAGTTCTTC
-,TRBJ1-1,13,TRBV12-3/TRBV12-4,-,CASSFGITGLPFF,TGTGCCAGCAGTTTCGGAATAACAGGGTTACCTTTCTTT
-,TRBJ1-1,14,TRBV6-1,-,CASSEMIGVPEAFF,TGTGCCAGCAGTGAAATGATAGGAGTTCCTGAAGCTTTCTTT
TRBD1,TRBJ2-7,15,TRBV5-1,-,CASSPRGQGAYEQYF,TGCGCCAGCAGCCCACGGGGACAGGGGGCTTACGAGCAGTACTTC
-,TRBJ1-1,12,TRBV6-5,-,CASSRGQTEAFF,TGTGCCAGCAGTCGAGGACAGACTGAAGCTTTCTTT
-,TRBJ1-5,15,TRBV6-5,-,CASSYKAQGTQPQHF,TGTGCCAGCAGTTACAAGGCCCAGGGGACTCAGCCCCAGCATTTT
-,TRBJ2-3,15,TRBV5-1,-,CASSLAGTSTDTQYF,TGCGCCAGCAGCTTGGCAGGAACTAGCACAGATACGCAGTATTTT
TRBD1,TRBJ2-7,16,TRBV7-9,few,CASSLEGTGRSYEQYF,TGTGCCAGCAGCTTAGAAGGGACAGGACGCTCCTACGAGCAGTACTTC
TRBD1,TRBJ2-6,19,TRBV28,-,CASSFIWDRGLTGANVLTF,TGTGCCAGCAGTTTCATATGGGACAGGGGGCTAACTGGGGCCAACGTCCTGACTTTC
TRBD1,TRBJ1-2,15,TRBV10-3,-,CAIWASGQGSFGYTF,TGTGCCATCTGGGCATCCGGACAGGGGAGTTTTGGCTACACCTTC
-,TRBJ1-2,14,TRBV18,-,CASSPQADYYGYTF,TGTGCCAGCTCACCGCAGGCGGACTACTATGGCTACACCTTC
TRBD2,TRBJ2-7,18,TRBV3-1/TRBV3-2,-,CASSGPGTSGRRRYEQYF,TGTGCCAGCAGCGGCCCCGGGACTAGCGGGAGGAGGCGTTACGAGCAGTACTTC
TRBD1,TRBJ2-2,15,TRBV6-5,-,CASSYWQGASGELFF,TGTGCCAGCAGTTATTGGCAGGGGGCTTCCGGGGAGCTGTTTTTT
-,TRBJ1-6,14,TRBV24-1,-,CATSGRQYNSPLYF,TGTGCCACCAGTGGAAGACAGTATAATTCACCCCTCTACTTT
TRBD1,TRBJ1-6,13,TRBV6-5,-,CASADREDSPLHF,TGTGCCAGCGCGGACAGGGAAGATTCACCCCTCCACTTT
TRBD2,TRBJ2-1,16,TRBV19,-,CASSGLAARMYNEQFF,TGTGCCAGTAGCGGACTAGCGGCCCGAATGTACAATGAGCAGTTCTTC